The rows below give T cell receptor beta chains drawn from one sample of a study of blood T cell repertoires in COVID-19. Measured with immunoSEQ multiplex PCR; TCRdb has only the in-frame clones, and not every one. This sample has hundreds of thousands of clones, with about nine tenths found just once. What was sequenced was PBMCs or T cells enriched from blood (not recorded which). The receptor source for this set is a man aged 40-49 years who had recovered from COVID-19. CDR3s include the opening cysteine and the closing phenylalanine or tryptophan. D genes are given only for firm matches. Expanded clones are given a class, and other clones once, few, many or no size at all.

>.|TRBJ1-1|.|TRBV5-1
TGCGCCAGCAGCTATAATCCAGGGGCGACCAACACTGAAGCTTTCTTT
CASSYNPGATNTEAFF
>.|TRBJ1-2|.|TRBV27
TGTGCCAGCAGTCCCGCGGGACGTCCGAACTATGGCTACACCTTC
CASSPAGRPNYGYTF
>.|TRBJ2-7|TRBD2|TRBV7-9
TGTGCCAGCAGCTTACTCCGGGGACTATCCGACGAGCAGTACTTC
CASSLLRGLSDEQYF
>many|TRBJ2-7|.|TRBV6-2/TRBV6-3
TGTGCCAGCAGTTACTCGGGGCTCCACGAGCAGTACTTC
CASSYSGLHEQYF
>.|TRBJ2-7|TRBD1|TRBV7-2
TGTGCCAGCAGCTTAGCCTGGGGACAGGGTATGGACGAGCAGTACTTC
CASSLAWGQGMDEQYF
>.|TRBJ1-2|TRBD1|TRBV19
TGTGCCAGTAGTATCCCCCGACAGGGGAAGAACCATGGCTACACCTTC
CASSIPRQGKNHGYTF
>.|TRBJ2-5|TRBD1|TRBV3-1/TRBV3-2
TGTGCCAGCAGCCCCACAGGGGTACAAGAGACCCAGTACTTC
CASSPTGVQETQYF
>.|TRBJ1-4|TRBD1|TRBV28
TGTGCCAGCAGCCCCGGGACAGTCGGTGAAAAACTGTTTTTT
CASSPGTVGEKLFF
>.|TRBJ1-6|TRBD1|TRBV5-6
TGTGCCAGCAGACCTGGACAGGGCTCCTATAATTCACCCCTCCACTTT
CASRPGQGSYNSPLHF
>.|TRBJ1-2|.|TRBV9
TGTGCCAGCAGCGTAGGTCAGGGTCACTATGGCTACACCTTC
CASSVGQGHYGYTF
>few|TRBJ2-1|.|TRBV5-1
TGCGCCAGCAGCGGGGGACTGTGGTACAATGAGCAGTTCTTC
CASSGGLWYNEQFF
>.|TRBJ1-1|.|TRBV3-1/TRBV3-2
TGTGCCAGCAGCCAAGACTGGCAGGGGAGTAGAGCTTTCTTT
CASSQDWQGSRAFF
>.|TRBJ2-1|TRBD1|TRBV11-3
TGTGCCAGCAGCGGACAGGGTTTCGATGAGCAGTTCTTC
CASSGQGFDEQFF
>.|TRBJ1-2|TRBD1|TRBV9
TGTGCCAGCAGCGTAGATGACAGGGGGTTTAACTATGGCTACACCTTC
CASSVDDRGFNYGYTF
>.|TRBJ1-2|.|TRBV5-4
TGTGCCAGCAGCCAAGAACTTAACTATGGCTACACCTTC
CASSQELNYGYTF
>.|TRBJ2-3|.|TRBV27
TGTGCCAGCAGGATTTTAGGCACAGATACGCAGTATTTT
CASRILGTDTQYF
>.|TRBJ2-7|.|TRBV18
TGTGCCAGCTCACCAGCTAGTACCCCCTACGAGCAGTACTTC
CASSPASTPYEQYF
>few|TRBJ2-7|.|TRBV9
TGTGCCAGCAGCGTAACCACCCCCGGGGAGCAGTACTTC
CASSVTTPGEQYF